The clone carrying this T cell receptor beta chain was observed once. These data come from a study of blood T cell repertoires in COVID-19. The CDR3 contains 12 residues. Germline CDR1 and CDR2: SGHTA and FQGNSA. Trimming took off 2 bases at V and 8 bases at J, with 9 bases between the two ends. The protocol was immunoSEQ multiplex PCR, while the TCRdb copy is restricted to in-frame clones and leaves out a portion. The sample has around 240,000 clones; approximately 91% are singletons. The gene calls are TRBV7-2 and TRBJ1-2; D is possibly TRBD1 (5 bases). The specimen sequenced was PBMCs or T cells enriched from blood (not recorded which). This TCR was recovered from a human donor in a cohort exposed to, infected with or recovered from COVID-19 (not recorded which). The donor label of this sample is uncertain. In DNA, the CDR3 is TGTGCCAGCAGCTTACCGGGACTAGGCTACACCTTC. It translates to CASSLPGLGYTF.